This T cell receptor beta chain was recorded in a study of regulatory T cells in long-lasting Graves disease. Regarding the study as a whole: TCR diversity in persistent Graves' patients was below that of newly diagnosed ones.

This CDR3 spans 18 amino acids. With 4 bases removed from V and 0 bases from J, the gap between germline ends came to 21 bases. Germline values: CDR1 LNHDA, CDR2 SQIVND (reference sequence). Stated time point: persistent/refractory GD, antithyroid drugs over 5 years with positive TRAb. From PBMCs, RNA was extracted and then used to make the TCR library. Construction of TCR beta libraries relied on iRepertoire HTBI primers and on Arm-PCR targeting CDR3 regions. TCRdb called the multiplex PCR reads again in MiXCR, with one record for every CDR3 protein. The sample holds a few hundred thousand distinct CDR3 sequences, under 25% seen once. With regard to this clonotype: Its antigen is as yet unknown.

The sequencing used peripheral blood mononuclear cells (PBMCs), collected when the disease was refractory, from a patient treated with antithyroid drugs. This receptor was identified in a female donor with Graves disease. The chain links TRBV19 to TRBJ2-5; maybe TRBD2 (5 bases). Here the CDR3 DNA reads TGTGCCAGTAGTACTACCCCGGCGGGTATCCAGTACCAAGAGACCCAGTACTTC. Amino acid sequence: CASSTTPAGIQYQETQYF.